This T cell receptor beta chain was recovered during a study of shared clonotypes between healthy human individuals (dated by TCRdb to 2018 to 2020). Background on the whole study: A few men and two women, aged 18 to 49 years, made up the cohort. For each donor, three plates each were used for CD4 naive and CD4 memory, two plates were used for CD8 naive, and one plate was used for CD8 memory. To estimate repertoire size and how much clonotype sharing occurs between individuals, the study deeply sequenced the blood TCR repertoires of several healthy adults. Different laboratories and diverse techniques were used to prepare libraries and sequence TCR repertoires, to increase sequencing depth and limit assay-specific biases. Between about 0.9 and 10 billion PBMCs per donor were obtained by leukapheresis. Broad study findings and their caveats: Incomplete sequencing was indicated by rarefaction of sorted-subset datasets, despite the large sequencing depth. Based on pairwise subsampling, the degree of clonotype sharing among donors was expected to be affected by sequencing depth. The genetic and exposure-history diversity represented was limited by the small number of donors. Compared with non-shared clonotypes, clonotypes shared by all four sorted-subset donors had higher generation probabilities. Across a handful of donors, around 5.4% of naive CD4, roughly 3.5% of naive CD8, under 2.5% of memory CD4, and 0.4% of memory CD8 clonotypes were shared. Sampling was limited to blood, and TCR repertoires in tissue likely differ from TCR repertoires in blood. Estimated clonotype richness was generally larger for naive than for memory subsets.

Using the deep immunoSEQ assay, multiplex PCR amplified TCR CDR3 regions from genomic DNA. Extracted genomic DNA from each cell subset was spread evenly across all wells of several immunoSEQ 96-well plates, with each plate serving as a replicate. For sorted subsets, approximately 190 ng genomic DNA, equal to 30,000 or so T cell genomes, was loaded into each replicate PCR. Purified libraries were measured with a Qubit 3.0 fluorometer, size-checked on a Bioanalyzer 2100, and measured again with the KAPA Library Quantification kit. Each immunoSEQ 96-well plate was sequenced on its own single-read 150-cycle Illumina NextSeq 550 flow cell. Regarding the original processing steps: Because the immunoSEQ output included only junctional sequences and no quality scores, the filtering could not be the same as the filtering used for full-length reads. Sequences were annotated with PyIR, a Python wrapper for IgBLAST v1.9, using IMGT germline references to assign V/J genes and CDR3. Reads were removed for weak V/J assignments (E-value above 1e-6), missing CDR3, stop codons, out-of-frame junctions, or ambiguous translated residues. A V3J clonotype was defined by an identical inferred V gene, J gene, and CDR3 amino acid sequence. The percentage overlap between two repertoires was calculated by dividing the number of shared unique clonotypes by the size of the smaller repertoire. RTK rarefaction, the Chao1 estimator, and Recon v2.1 estimates of unobserved clonotypes were used to assess repertoire richness. OLGA was used to compute generation probabilities for all TCRbeta clonotypes that the gDNA method yielded from a handful of donors. Not all clones reach the TCRdb copy of this immuneACCESS table, which keeps in-frame sequences only. Checked studies attribute under half of the gap to unresolved V genes and leave the rest unexplained. That table is the source of V, J and clone size, and D and trimming were worked out from the DNA. In all, the sample holds approximately 1,000,000 clones, and 75% to 80% of those were seen once. The top ten hold about 0.52% of the sample.

Healthy HIV-negative adults with no recently reported acute infections or vaccinations were included as donors. All donors were Caucasian adults living in Nashville, Tennessee, USA. CD4+ T cells were enriched by magnetic negative selection, after which naive cells were positively selected on CD45RA and the negative fraction was taken as the memory subset. Blood was collected by leukapheresis, and PBMCs were isolated by Ficoll-Histopaque density gradient centrifugation and then cryopreserved in liquid nitrogen vapor phase. Analytical flow cytometry was used to check the purity and quantity of each magnetically sorted T cell population. Genomic DNA was isolated from each sorted fraction and quantified by UV absorbance on a Nanodrop 2000c. In the case of this clone: Its antigen has not been determined. The sample holds no much larger clone one base away, and base qualities are not on file.

The specimen sequenced was memory CD4+ T cells from PBMCs. The sample's cell subset or site label, decoded: CD45RA-negative fraction. This clonotype was sampled from a man aged 18-30 years in good health. Some clones in this sample may be carry-over from other donors' samples.

The CDR3 amino acid sequence is: CASSSDPGGQPQHF. The DNA sequence is given as TGCGCCAGCAGCTCCGACCCGGGGGGTCAGCCCCAGCATTTT. The chain was built from TRBV5-1 and TRBJ1-5; tentative D gene TRBD1, with 5 bases matching. From the germline V gene, CDR1 is SGHRS and CDR2 is YFSETQ. There are 14 amino acids in the CDR3, from cysteine to phenylalanine inclusive. Only the CDR3 portion is preserved as DNA: 42 bases, with reading frame beginning at the first base. The junction shows trimming of 3 bases on V and 6 bases on J, plus 13 bases between the germline ends.